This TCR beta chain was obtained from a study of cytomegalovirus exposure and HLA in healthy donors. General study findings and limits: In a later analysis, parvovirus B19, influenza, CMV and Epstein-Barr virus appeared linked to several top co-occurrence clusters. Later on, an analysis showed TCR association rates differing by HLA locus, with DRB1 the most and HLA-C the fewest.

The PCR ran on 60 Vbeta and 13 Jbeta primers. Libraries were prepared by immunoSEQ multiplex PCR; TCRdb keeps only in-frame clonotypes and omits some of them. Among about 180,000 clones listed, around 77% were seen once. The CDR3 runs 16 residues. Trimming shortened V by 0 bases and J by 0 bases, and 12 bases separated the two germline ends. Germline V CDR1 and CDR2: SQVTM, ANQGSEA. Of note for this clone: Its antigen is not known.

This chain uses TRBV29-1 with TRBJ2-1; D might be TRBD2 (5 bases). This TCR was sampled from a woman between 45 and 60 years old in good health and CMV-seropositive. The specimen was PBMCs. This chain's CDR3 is CSVEDSAGGSYNEQFF. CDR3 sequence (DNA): TGCAGCGTTGAAGATTCTGCCGGAGGCTCCTACAATGAGCAGTTCTTC.